This T cell receptor beta chain was recovered during a study of cytotoxic CD8 clonotypes in ibrutinib-treated CLL. Repertoires were generated with immunoSEQ multiplex PCR, while TCRdb's copy carries only in-frame clones and drops some. The sample lists about 15,000 clones; roughly two thirds were seen once. Trimming removed 2 bases from V and 6 bases from J, with 21 bases in between. Germline values: CDR1 SGHRS, CDR2 YFSETQ. The CDR3 is 17 residues long. Judged by abundance, this clone is medium-sized. Its specificity is not known. Study conclusions and caveats: At ibrutinib response, clonality increased, and at progression it declined back toward baseline.

The gene calls are TRBV5-1 and TRBJ2-1; weak D call: TRBD2 (6 bases). This receptor was taken from a human donor with chronic lymphocytic leukemia. Specimen: PBMCs, collected before ibrutinib treatment. CDR3 in amino acids: CASSFSWGTLPGNEQFF. The DNA for the CDR3 is TGCGCCAGCAGCTTTTCGTGGGGGACTCTTCCGGGCAATGAGCAGTTCTTC. Using reference TRBV5-1 and TRBJ2-1 for the parts outside the CDR3, the full variable domain is KAGVTQTPRYLIKTRGQQVTLSCSPISGHRSVSWYQQTPGQGLQFLFEYFSETQRNKGNFPGRFSGRQFSNSRSEMNVSTLELGDSALYLCASSFSWGTLPGNEQFFGPGTRLTVL.